What follows is one TCR beta chain and its context. Donors included only healthy HIV-negative adults lacking recent acute infections or vaccinations. This sample was included in a study of shared clonotypes between healthy human individuals. Study summary: The composition of the donors was a couple of women and a few men aged 18 to 49.

Germline CDR1 reads SGHDT; CDR2 reads YYEEEE. The J segment lost 10 bases and the V segment lost 0 bases, leaving 10 bases of the junction unmatched. The CDR3 sequence is 17 residues long. Using immunoSEQ multiplex PCR, the repertoire was profiled, and TCRdb retains in-frame clones only, with some absent. The table shows about 490,000 clones, with about 84% occurring only once. This sequence originates from a middle-aged woman in good health. Some clones in this sample may be carry-over from other donors' samples. Sequencing input: PBMCs. The chain combines TRBV5-6 with TRBJ2-1; 13 nucleotides agree with TRBD2. As DNA, the CDR3 is TGTGCCAGCAGCTTGGTAGCACTAGCGGGAGGGCCGGGCGAGCAGTTCTTC. It is translated as CASSLVALAGGPGEQFF.